A selection of T cell receptor beta chains follows, all from one sample in a study of shared T cell receptors in the human thymus. Repertoires were generated with immunoSEQ multiplex PCR, while TCRdb's copy carries only in-frame clones and drops some. The sample has hundreds of thousands of clones, around nine tenths seen once; the top ten hold 0.0085% to 0.012%. This same sample was also taken into another study, of human thymus T cells.

Source material: thymocytes. The receptor set was obtained from a boy in the first two years of life with a congenital heart defect. The CDR3 runs from the conserved cysteine through the conserved F or W. The D gene is left open where the match is weak. A row's size may be missing; if present it is once, few, many or a size class.

D: NA
V: TRBV7-8
size: NA
J: TRBJ1-5
CDR3: CASSWRGDQPQHF
DNA: TGTGCCAGCAGCTGGAGGGGAGATCAGCCCCAGCATTTT

D: NA
V: TRBV18
size: once
J: TRBJ2-1
CDR3: CASSPRSAVSSYNEQFF
DNA: TGTGCCAGCTCACCACGATCTGCGGTGAGCTCCTACAATGAGCAGTTCTTC

D: TRBD1
V: TRBV5-4
size: few
J: TRBJ2-1
CDR3: CASSGTRGRPYNEQFF
DNA: TGTGCCAGCAGCGGGACCAGGGGGCGGCCCTACAATGAGCAGTTCTTC

D: NA
V: TRBV4-3
size: NA
J: TRBJ2-1
CDR3: CASRRGNEQFF
DNA: TGCGCCAGCAGAAGGGGCAATGAGCAGTTCTTC

D: NA
V: TRBV7-7
size: NA
J: TRBJ2-2
CDR3: CASSLVTPGADTGELFF
DNA: TGTGCCAGCAGCTTAGTTACCCCAGGGGCCGACACCGGGGAGCTGTTTTTT

D: TRBD1
V: TRBV30
size: NA
J: TRBJ1-2
CDR3: CAWSVARWDRDGYTF
DNA: TGTGCCTGGAGTGTGGCTCGTTGGGACAGGGATGGCTACACCTTC

D: TRBD2
V: TRBV10-3
size: NA
J: TRBJ2-3
CDR3: CATRGDTQYF
DNA: TGTGCCACGCGGGGGGATACGCAGTATTTT

D: NA
V: TRBV7-8
size: NA
J: TRBJ2-3
CDR3: CASSPPAGTANSDTQYF
DNA: TGTGCCAGCAGCCCTCCGGCCGGGACTGCTAACTCCGATACGCAGTATTTT

D: TRBD1
V: TRBV11-3
size: NA
J: TRBJ1-1
CDR3: CASSQTDRDTEAFF
DNA: TGTGCCAGCAGCCAAACGGACAGGGACACTGAAGCTTTCTTT

D: TRBD2
V: TRBV5-1
size: NA
J: TRBJ2-1
CDR3: CASSLGAGGTYNEQFF
DNA: TGCGCCAGCAGCCTGGGAGCGGGAGGCACCTACAATGAGCAGTTCTTC

D: TRBD2
V: TRBV5-4
size: NA
J: TRBJ2-5
CDR3: CASSLATSGRAWETQYF
DNA: TGTGCCAGCAGCTTGGCGACTAGCGGGAGGGCCTGGGAGACCCAGTACTTC

D: TRBD1
V: TRBV28
size: once
J: TRBJ1-5
CDR3: CASSTRDRKRDQPQHF
DNA: TGTGCCAGCAGTACCCGGGACAGAAAGAGGGATCAGCCCCAGCATTTT

D: NA
V: TRBV6-9
size: NA
J: TRBJ2-1
CDR3: CARYRVYNEQFF
DNA: TGTGCCAGGTATAGAGTCTACAATGAGCAGTTCTTC

D: NA
V: TRBV7-9
size: NA
J: TRBJ2-5
CDR3: CASSPTRPGVETQYF
DNA: TGTGCCAGCAGCCCGACAAGGCCAGGGGTGGAGACCCAGTACTTC

D: NA
V: TRBV7-9
size: NA
J: TRBJ2-7
CDR3: CASSFPMGGYEQYF
DNA: TGTGCCAGCAGCTTCCCCATGGGGGGCTACGAGCAGTACTTC

D: TRBD1
V: TRBV27
size: NA
J: TRBJ1-5
CDR3: CASSLSTGSNQPQHF
DNA: TGTGCCAGCAGTTTATCGACAGGGAGCAATCAGCCCCAGCATTTT

D: NA
V: TRBV30
size: NA
J: TRBJ1-2
CDR3: CAWSPDTNYGYTF
DNA: TGTGCCTGGAGTCCGGACACAAACTATGGCTACACCTTC

D: NA
V: TRBV4-2
size: NA
J: TRBJ2-4
CDR3: CASSQATAENIQYF
DNA: TGTGCCAGCAGCCAAGCAACAGCAGAAAACATTCAGTACTTC

D: NA
V: TRBV18
size: NA
J: TRBJ1-1
CDR3: CASSVAGDTEAFF
DNA: TGTGCCAGCTCCGTCGCAGGGGACACTGAAGCTTTCTTT

D: NA
V: TRBV2
size: NA
J: TRBJ1-5
CDR3: CASSVGQGAWGNQPQHF
DNA: TGTGCCAGCAGTGTGGGGCAGGGCGCTTGGGGCAATCAGCCCCAGCATTTT

D: NA
V: TRBV10-1
size: NA
J: TRBJ2-1
CDR3: CASSARVLPWNEQFF
DNA: TGCGCCAGCAGTGCCCGGGTCCTACCTTGGAATGAGCAGTTCTTC

D: TRBD2
V: TRBV6-4
size: NA
J: TRBJ2-1
CDR3: CASSDFQMSGNYNEQFF
DNA: TGTGCCAGCAGTGACTTCCAAATGAGCGGGAACTACAATGAGCAGTTCTTC

D: TRBD1
V: TRBV9
size: NA
J: TRBJ1-2
CDR3: CASSATGVGNYGYTF
DNA: TGTGCCAGCAGCGCGACAGGGGTTGGTAACTATGGCTACACCTTC

D: TRBD2
V: TRBV6-6
size: NA
J: TRBJ2-7
CDR3: CASSQSSGSSNEQYF
DNA: TGTGCCAGCAGTCAGTCTAGCGGGAGTTCCAACGAGCAGTACTTC

D: TRBD2
V: TRBV5-1
size: NA
J: TRBJ2-1
CDR3: CASSSGLAGGGYNEQFF
DNA: TGCGCCAGCAGCTCGGGACTAGCGGGAGGGGGATACAATGAGCAGTTCTTC

D: TRBD2
V: TRBV2
size: NA
J: TRBJ2-3
CDR3: CASRPTPSGTTDTQYF
DNA: TGTGCCAGCAGGCCGACTCCTAGCGGGACTACAGATACGCAGTATTTT

D: NA
V: TRBV5-6
size: NA
J: TRBJ2-5
CDR3: CASSLLPPETQYF
DNA: TGTGCCAGCAGCCTACTCCCCCCGGAGACCCAGTACTTC

D: NA
V: TRBV28
size: NA
J: TRBJ1-2
CDR3: CASNLHSRGPRGYTF
DNA: TGTGCCAGCAATCTTCATTCCAGGGGTCCGCGGGGCTACACCTTC

D: TRBD2
V: TRBV25-1
size: NA
J: TRBJ2-1
CDR3: CASSPAQAGYNEQFF
DNA: TGTGCCAGCAGTCCGGCGCAAGCGGGATACAATGAGCAGTTCTTC

D: NA
V: TRBV4-2
size: NA
J: TRBJ2-3
CDR3: CASSQGGGVSTDTQYF
DNA: TGTGCCAGCAGCCAAGGGGGCGGGGTTAGCACAGATACGCAGTATTTT

D: NA
V: TRBV6-5
size: NA
J: TRBJ2-3
CDR3: CASSPGQPYTDTQYF
DNA: TGTGCCAGCAGTCCAGGACAGCCTTACACAGATACGCAGTATTTT

D: NA
V: TRBV6-1
size: NA
J: TRBJ1-5
CDR3: CASSGGRKGLHNQPQHF
DNA: TGTGCCAGCAGTGGGGGGAGGAAGGGGCTCCACAATCAGCCCCAGCATTTT

D: NA
V: TRBV29-1
size: once
J: TRBJ2-1
CDR3: CSVEGLGLHNEQFF
DNA: TGCAGCGTTGAAGGCCTGGGACTTCACAATGAGCAGTTCTTC

D: TRBD2
V: TRBV9
size: few
J: TRBJ2-3
CDR3: CASSVAGRGTDTQYF
DNA: TGTGCCAGCAGCGTAGCGGGGAGGGGCACAGATACGCAGTATTTT

D: TRBD1
V: TRBV27
size: NA
J: TRBJ1-2
CDR3: CASSSRGPENYGYTF
DNA: TGTGCCAGCAGTTCCAGGGGGCCAGAAAACTATGGCTACACCTTC

D: TRBD1
V: TRBV19
size: NA
J: TRBJ1-1
CDR3: CASSTRQGGEAFF
DNA: TGTGCCAGTAGTACCCGACAGGGTGGTGAAGCTTTCTTT

D: TRBD1
V: TRBV29-1
size: few
J: TRBJ2-2
CDR3: CSEHAGTGETQTTGELFF
DNA: TGCAGCGAACATGCCGGGACAGGGGAGACCCAGACCACCGGGGAGCTGTTTTTT

D: NA
V: TRBV7-9
size: NA
J: TRBJ2-7
CDR3: CASSRRVAPYEQYF
DNA: TGTGCCAGCAGCCGCCGGGTCGCTCCCTACGAGCAGTACTTC

D: NA
V: TRBV6-6
size: once
J: TRBJ2-1
CDR3: CASSAPDEQFF
DNA: TGTGCCAGCAGTGCCCCAGATGAGCAGTTCTTC

D: TRBD1
V: TRBV19
size: NA
J: TRBJ1-2
CDR3: CASSAPYSGDRDYGYTF
DNA: TGTGCCAGTAGTGCCCCTTACTCCGGGGACAGGGACTATGGCTACACCTTC

D: TRBD1
V: TRBV29-1
size: once
J: TRBJ1-1
CDR3: CSVELGQGSFEAFF
DNA: TGCAGCGTTGAGCTCGGACAGGGTAGCTTTGAAGCTTTCTTT

D: NA
V: TRBV12-1
size: NA
J: TRBJ2-7
CDR3: CASSLGQSSYEQYF
DNA: TGTGCCAGCAGCTTGGGACAGAGCTCCTACGAGCAGTACTTC

D: TRBD1
V: TRBV5-6
size: NA
J: TRBJ1-2
CDR3: CASRRRDRVHTSHYGYTF
DNA: TGTGCCAGCAGACGCCGGGACAGGGTCCACACGTCACACTATGGCTACACCTTC

D: TRBD1
V: TRBV28
size: once
J: TRBJ1-2
CDR3: CASSYSDRGGGYTF
DNA: TGTGCCAGCAGCTACTCTGACAGGGGTGGTGGCTACACCTTC

D: NA
V: TRBV5-6
size: NA
J: TRBJ1-4
CDR3: CASSLEGDGSEKLFF
DNA: TGTGCCAGCAGCTTGGAGGGAGACGGAAGTGAAAAACTGTTTTTT

D: NA
V: TRBV7-6
size: NA
J: TRBJ1-4
CDR3: CASSPQGRGEKLFF
DNA: TGTGCCAGCAGCCCACAGGGACGGGGAGAAAAACTGTTTTTT

D: TRBD2
V: TRBV7-8
size: NA
J: TRBJ2-1
CDR3: CASSCPGTSVHEQFF
DNA: TGTGCCAGCAGCTGCCCCGGGACTAGCGTCCATGAGCAGTTCTTC

D: TRBD1
V: TRBV6-1
size: NA
J: TRBJ1-4
CDR3: CASTPVVRGYEKLFF
DNA: TGTGCCAGCACCCCAGTGGTCAGGGGGTATGAAAAACTGTTTTTT

D: TRBD2
V: TRBV12-5
size: NA
J: TRBJ2-1
CDR3: CASGPAGLAVYNEQFF
DNA: TGTGCTAGTGGTCCAGCGGGACTAGCAGTCTACAATGAGCAGTTCTTC

D: TRBD1
V: TRBV6-5
size: NA
J: TRBJ2-1
CDR3: CASKGQGVENEQFF
DNA: TGTGCCAGCAAGGGACAGGGGGTCGAGAATGAGCAGTTCTTC

D: TRBD1
V: TRBV5-6
size: NA
J: TRBJ2-7
CDR3: CASRGTGAYEQYF
DNA: TGTGCCAGCAGAGGGACAGGGGCCTACGAGCAGTACTTC

D: NA
V: TRBV29-1
size: once
J: TRBJ1-2
CDR3: CSVYWGRGYGYTF
DNA: TGCAGCGTTTACTGGGGTCGGGGCTATGGCTACACCTTC

D: TRBD2
V: TRBV5-1
size: NA
J: TRBJ2-1
CDR3: CASTISGRSYNEQFF
DNA: TGCGCCAGCACCATAAGCGGGAGGTCCTACAATGAGCAGTTCTTC

D: TRBD2
V: TRBV28
size: NA
J: TRBJ2-7
CDR3: CASSSYQLAGGNSYEQYF
DNA: TGTGCCAGCAGTTCGTATCAACTAGCGGGAGGGAACTCCTACGAGCAGTACTTC

D: NA
V: TRBV15
size: NA
J: TRBJ1-2
CDR3: CATSPPRGGYTF
DNA: TGTGCCACCAGCCCCCCCCGAGGCGGCTACACCTTC

D: TRBD2
V: TRBV15
size: few
J: TRBJ2-5
CDR3: CATSRERREGQETQYF
DNA: TGTGCCACCAGCAGAGAACGGCGGGAGGGACAAGAGACCCAGTACTTC

D: NA
V: TRBV30
size: NA
J: TRBJ1-2
CDR3: CAWTGRLSSRSYGYTF
DNA: TGTGCCTGGACGGGGAGACTCTCGTCCAGGTCCTATGGCTACACCTTC

D: TRBD2
V: TRBV7-2
size: NA
J: TRBJ2-1
CDR3: CASSSGTSGRFTYNEQFF
DNA: TGTGCCAGCAGCTCCGGGACTAGCGGGAGGTTCACCTACAATGAGCAGTTCTTC

D: TRBD1
V: TRBV6-1
size: NA
J: TRBJ1-1
CDR3: CASSQDRLNTEAFF
DNA: TGTGCCAGCAGTCAGGACAGGTTGAACACTGAAGCTTTCTTT